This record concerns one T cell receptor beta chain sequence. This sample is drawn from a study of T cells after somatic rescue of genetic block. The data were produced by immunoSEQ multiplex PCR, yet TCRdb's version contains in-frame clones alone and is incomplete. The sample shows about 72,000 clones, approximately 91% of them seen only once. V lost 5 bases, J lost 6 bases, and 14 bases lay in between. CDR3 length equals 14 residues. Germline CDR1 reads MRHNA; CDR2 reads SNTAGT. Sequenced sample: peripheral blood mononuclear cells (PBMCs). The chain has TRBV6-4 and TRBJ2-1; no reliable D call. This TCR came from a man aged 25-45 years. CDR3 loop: CASSTRSQSNEQFF. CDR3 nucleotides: TGTGCCAGCAGTACCCGGAGCCAGAGCAATGAGCAGTTCTTC.